Listed below are T cell receptor beta chains from one sample, sequenced in a study of blood T cell repertoires in COVID-19. Only in-frame clones appear in the TCRdb table, and some are missing; sequencing was by immunoSEQ multiplex PCR. The sample has hundreds of thousands of clones, less than 90% seen once. The sequenced material came from peripheral blood. The receptors shown here come from a woman aged 70-85 years with COVID-19, enrolled during active disease. Each CDR3 is given with its conserved first and last residue. D genes are given only for firm matches. Not all rows give a size; the values are once, few, many and, for expanded clones, a class.

j_call | clone_size | v_call | d_call | cdr3_nt | cdr3_aa
TRBJ2-7 | . | TRBV6-5 | . | TGTGCCAGCAGTTACTCGAGTACAGGGACCTACGAGCAGTACTTC | CASSYSSTGTYEQYF
TRBJ1-6 | . | TRBV12-5 | . | TGTGCTAGTGGTTTGTCAAGGGGTTGTAATTCACCCCTCCACTTT | CASGLSRGCNSPLHF
TRBJ2-2 | . | TRBV28 | . | TGTGCCAGCAGTTTCCAGTCCCCCGGGGAGCTGTTTTTT | CASSFQSPGELFF
TRBJ1-1 | few | TRBV7-8 | . | TGTGCCAGCAGCCTAAATTCGACTGTACATTCGGATGTGAACACTGAAGCTTTCTTT | CASSLNSTVHSDVNTEAFF
TRBJ1-2 | . | TRBV24-1 | . | TGTGCCACCAGTGACCACCTGACAGTCCTTGGCGGCTACACCTTC | CATSDHLTVLGGYTF
TRBJ1-5 | . | TRBV6-6 | TRBD1 | TGTGCCAGCAGAACCGACAGGGTCGGCAATCAGCCCCAGCATTTT | CASRTDRVGNQPQHF
TRBJ1-5 | . | TRBV7-2 | . | TGTGCCAGCAGCTTAGAAGTGACAAACAATCAGCCCCAGCATTTT | CASSLEVTNNQPQHF
TRBJ1-1 | . | TRBV7-2 | TRBD1 | TGTGCCAGCAGCTCGACGGGACAGATGAACACTGAAGCTTTCTTT | CASSSTGQMNTEAFF
TRBJ2-1 | few | TRBV5-1 | . | TGCGCCAGCAGCCGGGGGACGGGAAACAATGAGCAGTTCTTC | CASSRGTGNNEQFF
TRBJ1-6 | . | TRBV4-1 | TRBD1 | TGCGCCAGCAGCCGAACCGGGACAGATAATTCACCCCTCCACTTT | CASSRTGTDNSPLHF
TRBJ1-1 | . | TRBV9 | . | TGTGCCAGCAGCGCTCAACAGGTCCCGAACACTGAAGCTTTCTTT | CASSAQQVPNTEAFF
TRBJ2-1 | . | TRBV6-2/TRBV6-3 | . | TGTGCCAGCAGTTCTTGGACTATTTCGGGGGGCTCTAAGCCCAATGAGCAGTTCTTC | CASSSWTISGGSKPNEQFF
TRBJ1-6 | . | TRBV18 | TRBD1 | TGTGCCAGCTCACTACAGGGGTCCGGAGGTCGGGCCCTCCACTTT | CASSLQGSGGRALHF
TRBJ1-4 | . | TRBV24-1 | TRBD1 | TGTGCCACCAGTGATCCGGGACAGGGGAATGAAAAACTGTTTTTT | CATSDPGQGNEKLFF
TRBJ1-1 | . | TRBV27 | . | TGTGCCAGCAGGGGATGGGGGGACACTGAAGCTTTCTTT | CASRGWGDTEAFF
TRBJ1-6 | . | TRBV28 | . | TGTGCCAGCAGCAAAAGGGGGTCCTATAATTCACCCCTCCACTTT | CASSKRGSYNSPLHF
TRBJ1-1 | . | TRBV6-2/TRBV6-3 | . | TGTGCCAGCAGTTACACCCTGTTAGGGAGCACTGAAGCTTTCTTT | CASSYTLLGSTEAFF
TRBJ2-3 | . | TRBV5-4 | TRBD1 | TGTGCCAGCAGCAGGTGGACAGGGGGCATCACAGATACGCAGTATTTT | CASSRWTGGITDTQYF
TRBJ1-2 | . | TRBV3-1/TRBV3-2 | TRBD1 | TGTGCCAGCAGCCCCCTCGGGACAGTGCGGGGCTACACCTTC | CASSPLGTVRGYTF
TRBJ1-2 | . | TRBV5-4 | . | TGTGCCAGCACCCGCCGGGCAGGTATGGAGGGTGCGGGCTACACCTTC | CASTRRAGMEGAGYTF
TRBJ2-1 | few | TRBV28 | TRBD1 | TGTGCCAGCAGTCCGGTCGGGACAGGGGCTTCCAATGAGCAGTTCTTC | CASSPVGTGASNEQFF
TRBJ2-7 | . | TRBV7-2 | . | TGTGCCAGCAGCCTACGCTACGAGCAGTACTTC | CASSLRYEQYF
TRBJ2-3 | . | TRBV7-6 | TRBD1 | TGTGCCAGCAGCTTAGGTTTCGGGACAGGGCGAGGGACAGATACGCAGTATTTT | CASSLGFGTGRGTDTQYF
TRBJ1-2 | . | TRBV29-1 | TRBD1 | TGCAGCGTATCCACAGGGGCCTATGGCTACACCTTC | CSVSTGAYGYTF
TRBJ2-1 | . | TRBV5-6 | TRBD2 | TGTGCCAGCAGCTTGGGGGCTAGCGGGGTCGGGGAGCAGTTCTTC | CASSLGASGVGEQFF
TRBJ2-3 | once | TRBV6-2/TRBV6-3 | TRBD2 | TGTGCCAGCAGTTACCCGAGGGGTCTAGCGGGGGGCAACACAGATACGCAGTATTTT | CASSYPRGLAGGNTDTQYF
TRBJ2-1 | . | TRBV7-2 | TRBD2 | TGTGCCAGCAGCTTAAGGAGCGGGGTTTACAATGAGCAGTTCTTC | CASSLRSGVYNEQFF
TRBJ2-7 | once | TRBV28 | TRBD2 | TGTGCCAGCAGTTTTGTAATGAGACTAGCTGGCGAGCAGTACTTC | CASSFVMRLAGEQYF